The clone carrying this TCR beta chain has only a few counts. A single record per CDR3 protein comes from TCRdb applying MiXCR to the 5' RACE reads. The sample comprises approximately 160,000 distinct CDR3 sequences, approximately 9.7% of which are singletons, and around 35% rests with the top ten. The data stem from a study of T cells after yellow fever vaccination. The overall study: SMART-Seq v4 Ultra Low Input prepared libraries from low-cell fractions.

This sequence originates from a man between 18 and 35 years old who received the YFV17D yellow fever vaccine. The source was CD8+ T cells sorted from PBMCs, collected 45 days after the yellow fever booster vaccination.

CDR3 sequence (DNA): TGTGCCAGCAGCGTCGGGACAGAAATTTACGAGCAGTACTTC. Its translation is CASSVGTEIYEQYF. The V gene is TRBV9, the J gene TRBJ2-7, with TRBD1 matching over 7 bases. V was pared by 2 bases and J by 4 bases, with 6 bases of the junction left unmatched. Germline-derived CDR1 and CDR2 are SGDLS and YYNGEE. The CDR3 runs 14 residues.